This T cell receptor beta chain was observed in a study of blood T cell repertoires in COVID-19. Across the whole study: The United States, Italy and Spain provided the acute and convalescent COVID-19 samples. T cells, B-cell-depleted T cells, or PBMCs provided the cDNA or gDNA that served as material.

The CDR3 length is 13 residues. The V end was cut by 6 bases, the J end by 6 bases, with 14 bases between. The germline V gene encodes CDR1 MNHEY and CDR2 SVGAGI. As originally analysed: Reference gene primer amplification yielded estimated nucleated cell counts. Sequenced by immunoSEQ multiplex PCR; TCRdb stores in-frame clones only, minus some. That table furnishes V, J and clone size, whereas the DNA furnished D and trimming. The sample records 70,000 to 95,000 clones, 85% to 90% being singletons. The J gene is TRBJ1-1, the V gene TRBV6-5; D remains ambiguous. Sequencing used peripheral blood. This clonotype was sampled from a human donor with active COVID-19. The donor label of this sample is uncertain. CDR3 DNA: TGTGCCAGCAGGCGCCCGGGAGGACCTGAAGCTTTCTTT. Amino acids: CASRRPGGPEAFF.